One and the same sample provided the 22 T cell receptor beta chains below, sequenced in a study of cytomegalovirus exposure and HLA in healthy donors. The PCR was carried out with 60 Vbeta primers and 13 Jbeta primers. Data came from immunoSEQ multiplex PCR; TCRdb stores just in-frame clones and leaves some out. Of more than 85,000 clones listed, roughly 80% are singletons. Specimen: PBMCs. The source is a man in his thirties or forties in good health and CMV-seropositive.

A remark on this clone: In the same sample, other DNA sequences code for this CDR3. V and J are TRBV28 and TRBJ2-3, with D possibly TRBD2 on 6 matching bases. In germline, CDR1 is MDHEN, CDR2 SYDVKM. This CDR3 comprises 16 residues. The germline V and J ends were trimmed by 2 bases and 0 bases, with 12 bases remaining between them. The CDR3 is CASSLEEGRSTDTQYF. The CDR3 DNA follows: TGTGCCAGCAGTTTAGAGGAGGGGCGGAGCACAGATACGCAGTATTTT.

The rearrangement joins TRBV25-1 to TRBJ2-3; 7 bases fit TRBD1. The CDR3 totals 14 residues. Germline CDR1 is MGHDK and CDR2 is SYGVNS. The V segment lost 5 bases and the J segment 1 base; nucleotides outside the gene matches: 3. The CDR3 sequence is CASSRDSGTDTQYF. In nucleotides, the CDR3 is TGTGCCAGCAGTAGGGACAGTGGCACAGATACGCAGTATTTT.

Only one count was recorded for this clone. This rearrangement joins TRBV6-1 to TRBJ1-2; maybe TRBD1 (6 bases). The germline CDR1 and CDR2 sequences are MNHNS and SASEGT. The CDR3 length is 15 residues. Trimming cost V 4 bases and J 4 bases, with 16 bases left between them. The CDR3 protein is CASSGRQEGVYGYTF. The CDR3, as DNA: TGTGCCAGCAGTGGACGACAGGAAGGCGTCTATGGCTACACCTTC.

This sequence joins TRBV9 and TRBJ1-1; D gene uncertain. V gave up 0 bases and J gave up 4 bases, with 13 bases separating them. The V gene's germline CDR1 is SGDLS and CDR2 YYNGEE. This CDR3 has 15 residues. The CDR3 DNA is TGTGCCAGCAGCGTAGCGCAGGATATCAGCACTGAAGCTTTCTTT. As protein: CASSVAQDISTEAFF.

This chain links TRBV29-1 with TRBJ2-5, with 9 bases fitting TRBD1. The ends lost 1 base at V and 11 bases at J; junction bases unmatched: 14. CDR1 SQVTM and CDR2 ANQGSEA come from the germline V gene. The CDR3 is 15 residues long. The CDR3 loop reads CSVEGSLQGAQEQYF. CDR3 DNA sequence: TGCAGCGTTGAAGGCTCCCTACAGGGGGCGCAAGAGCAGTACTTC.

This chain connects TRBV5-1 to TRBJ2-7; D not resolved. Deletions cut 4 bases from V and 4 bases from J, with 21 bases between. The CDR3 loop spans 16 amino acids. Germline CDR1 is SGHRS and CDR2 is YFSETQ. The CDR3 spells CASSPSTIGFGYEQYF. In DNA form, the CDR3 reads TGCGCCAGCAGCCCCTCGACGATCGGATTCGGGTACGAGCAGTACTTC.

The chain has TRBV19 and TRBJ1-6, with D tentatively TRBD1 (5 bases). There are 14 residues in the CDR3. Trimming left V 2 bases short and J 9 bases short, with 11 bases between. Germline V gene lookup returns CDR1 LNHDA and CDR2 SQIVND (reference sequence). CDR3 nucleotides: TGTGCCAGTAGTATAAGGAGCGGGGGTTCACCCCTCCACTTT. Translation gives CASSIRSGGSPLHF.

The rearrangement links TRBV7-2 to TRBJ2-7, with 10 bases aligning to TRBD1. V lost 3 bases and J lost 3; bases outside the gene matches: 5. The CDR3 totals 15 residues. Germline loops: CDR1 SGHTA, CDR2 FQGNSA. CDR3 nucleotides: TGTGCCAGCAGCTTTCATGGGACAGGGGTCTACGAGCAGTACTTC. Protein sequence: CASSFHGTGVYEQYF.

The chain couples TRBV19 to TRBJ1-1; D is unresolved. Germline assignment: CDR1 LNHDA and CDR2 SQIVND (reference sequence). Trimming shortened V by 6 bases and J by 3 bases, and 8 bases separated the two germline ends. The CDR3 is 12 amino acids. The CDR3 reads CASRIGDTEAFF. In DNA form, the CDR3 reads TGTGCCAGTAGGATCGGGGACACTGAAGCTTTCTTT.

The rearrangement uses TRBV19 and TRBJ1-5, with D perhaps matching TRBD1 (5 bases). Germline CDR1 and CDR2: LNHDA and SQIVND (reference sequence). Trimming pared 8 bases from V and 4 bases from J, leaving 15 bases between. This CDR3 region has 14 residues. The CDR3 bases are TGTGCCAGTTTCCAGGGAGGAATAAATCAGCCCCAGCATTTT. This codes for CASFQGGINQPQHF.

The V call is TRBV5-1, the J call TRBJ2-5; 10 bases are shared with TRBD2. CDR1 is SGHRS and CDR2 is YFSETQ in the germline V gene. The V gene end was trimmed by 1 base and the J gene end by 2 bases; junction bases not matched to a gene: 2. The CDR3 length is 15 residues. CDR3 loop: CASSLLLAGQETQYF. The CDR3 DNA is TGCGCCAGCAGCTTGCTACTAGCGGGACAAGAGACCCAGTACTTC.

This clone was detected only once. CDR3 bases: TGTGCCAGCAGCGGTACAGGGGCCGGCGGGCCCCAGCATTTT. Translation gives CASSGTGAGGPQHF. This chain connects TRBV9 to TRBJ1-5; 7 bases are shared with TRBD1. The CDR3 runs 14 residues. The V segment lost 3 bases and the J segment 9 bases; nucleotides outside the gene matches: 9. Per the germline V gene, CDR1 is SGDLS and CDR2 is YYNGEE.

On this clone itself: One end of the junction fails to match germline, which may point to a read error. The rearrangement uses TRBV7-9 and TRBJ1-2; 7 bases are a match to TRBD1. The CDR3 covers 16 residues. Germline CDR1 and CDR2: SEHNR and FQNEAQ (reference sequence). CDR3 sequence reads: CSSSPPDRAPNYGYTF. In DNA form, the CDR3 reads TGTTCCAGCAGCCCTCCCGACAGGGCACCTAACTATGGCTACACCTTC.

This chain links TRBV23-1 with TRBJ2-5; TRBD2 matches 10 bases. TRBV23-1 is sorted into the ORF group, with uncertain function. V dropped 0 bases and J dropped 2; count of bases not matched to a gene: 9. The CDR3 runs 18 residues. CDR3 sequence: CASSQSVLLAGGQETQYF. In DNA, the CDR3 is TGCGCCAGCAGTCAATCAGTCCTCTTAGCGGGGGGACAAGAGACCCAGTACTTC.

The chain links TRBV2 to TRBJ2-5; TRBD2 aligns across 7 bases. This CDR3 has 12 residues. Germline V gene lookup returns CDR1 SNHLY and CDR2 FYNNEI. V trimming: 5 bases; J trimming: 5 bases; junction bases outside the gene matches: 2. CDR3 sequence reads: CASSYGGETQYF. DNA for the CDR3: TGTGCCAGCAGTTACGGGGGGGAGACCCAGTACTTC. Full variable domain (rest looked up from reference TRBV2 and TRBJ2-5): EPEVTQTPSHQVTQMGQEVILRCVPISNHLYFYWYRQILGQKVEFLVSFYNNEISEKSEIFDDQFSVERPDGSNFTLKIRSTKLEDSAMYFCASSYGGETQYFGPGTRLLVL.

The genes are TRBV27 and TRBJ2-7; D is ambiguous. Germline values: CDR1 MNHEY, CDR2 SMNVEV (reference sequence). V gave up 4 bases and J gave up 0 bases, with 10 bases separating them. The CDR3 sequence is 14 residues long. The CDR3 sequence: CASSYQVGSYEQYF. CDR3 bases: TGTGCCAGCAGTTACCAGGTGGGCTCCTACGAGCAGTACTTC.

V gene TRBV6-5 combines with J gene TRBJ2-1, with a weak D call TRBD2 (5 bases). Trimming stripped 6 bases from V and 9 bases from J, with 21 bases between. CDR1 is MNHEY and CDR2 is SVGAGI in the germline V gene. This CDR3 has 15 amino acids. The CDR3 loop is CASRQQHTISGEQFF. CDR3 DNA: TGTGCCAGCAGGCAACAACACACAATAAGCGGTGAGCAGTTCTTC.

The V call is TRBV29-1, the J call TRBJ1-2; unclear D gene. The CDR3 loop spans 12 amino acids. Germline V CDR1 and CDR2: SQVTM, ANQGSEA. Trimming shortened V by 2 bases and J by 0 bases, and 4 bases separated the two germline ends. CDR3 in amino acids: CSVETSNYGYTF. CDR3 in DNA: TGCAGCGTTGAAACTTCTAACTATGGCTACACCTTC.

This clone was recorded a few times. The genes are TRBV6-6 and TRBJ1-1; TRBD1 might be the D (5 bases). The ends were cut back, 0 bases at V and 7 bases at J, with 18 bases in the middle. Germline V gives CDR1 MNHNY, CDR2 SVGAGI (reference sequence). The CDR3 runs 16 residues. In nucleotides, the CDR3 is TGTGCCAGCAGTTACTCGATTCAAGACATGGGGGGTGAAGCTTTCTTT. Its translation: CASSYSIQDMGGEAFF.

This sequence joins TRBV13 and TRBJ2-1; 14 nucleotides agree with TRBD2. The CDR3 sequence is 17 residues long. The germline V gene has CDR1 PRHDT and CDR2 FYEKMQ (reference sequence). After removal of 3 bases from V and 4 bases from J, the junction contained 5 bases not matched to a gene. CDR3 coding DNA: TGTGCCAGCAGCTTCCAGACTAGCGGGGGGGGATACAATGAGCAGTTCTTC. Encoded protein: CASSFQTSGGGYNEQFF.

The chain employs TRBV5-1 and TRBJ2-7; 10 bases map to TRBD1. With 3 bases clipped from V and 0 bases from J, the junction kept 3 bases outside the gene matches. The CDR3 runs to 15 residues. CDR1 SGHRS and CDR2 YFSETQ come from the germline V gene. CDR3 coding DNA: TGCGCCAGCAGCTGGACAGGGGGTCCCTCCTACGAGCAGTACTTC. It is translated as CASSWTGGPSYEQYF.

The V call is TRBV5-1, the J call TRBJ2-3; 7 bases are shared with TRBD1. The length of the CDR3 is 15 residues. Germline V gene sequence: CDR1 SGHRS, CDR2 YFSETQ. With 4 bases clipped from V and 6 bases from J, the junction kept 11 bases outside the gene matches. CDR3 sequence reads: CASSHRDSGRDTQYF. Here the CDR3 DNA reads TGCGCCAGCAGCCACCGGGACAGCGGTAGGGATACGCAGTATTTT.